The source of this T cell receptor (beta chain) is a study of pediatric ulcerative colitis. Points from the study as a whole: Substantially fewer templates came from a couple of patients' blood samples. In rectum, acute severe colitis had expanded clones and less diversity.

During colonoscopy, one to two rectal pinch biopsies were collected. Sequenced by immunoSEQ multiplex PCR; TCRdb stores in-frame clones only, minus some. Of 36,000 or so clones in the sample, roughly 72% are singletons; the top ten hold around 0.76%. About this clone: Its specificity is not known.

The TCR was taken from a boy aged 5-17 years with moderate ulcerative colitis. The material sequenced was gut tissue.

This CDR3 is CASLPVVGREFSNGELFF. In nucleotides, the CDR3 is TGTGCCAGCCTCCCAGTGGTAGGGCGGGAGTTCTCTAACGGGGAGCTGTTTTTT. V and J are TRBV11-2 and TRBJ2-2; 7 nucleotides align to TRBD2. Germline CDR1 reads SGHAT; CDR2 reads FQNNGV. J lost 7 bases, V lost 8 bases, and 22 bases had no gene match. The CDR3 consists of 18 residues.